This T cell receptor beta chain appears in the sequencing data of a study of breast tumors, draining lymph nodes, adjacent tissues. TCRdb processed the multiplex PCR reads anew with MiXCR; each CDR3 protein has one entry. Here the sample spans under 150,000 distinct CDR3 sequences, over 20% being singletons. Breast cancer patients provided tissue from their axillary draining lymph nodes. The study, taken as a whole, reports: Tumors had less TCR diversity than lymph nodes, more than nontumor tissue. Compared with basal-like, luminal-like tumors shared significantly more repertoire with nontumor tissue. The data were judged consistent with most tumor T cells coming from lymph node and expanding in tumor. The lymph node origin of tumor T cells was framed as consistent with a hypothesis, not demonstrated.

As for this clonotype: No antigen is known for it.

CDR1 is SGDLS, CDR2 YYNGEE, per germline. Trimming removed 0 bases from V and 5 bases from J, with 18 bases in between. The CDR3 contains 16 residues. V is TRBV9 and J is TRBJ2-7, with D perhaps matching TRBD1 (6 bases). The clonotype originates from a female donor with breast cancer. Some clones in this sample may be carry-over from other donors' samples. The material sequenced was axillary lymph node tissue. The CDR3 DNA sequence: TGTGCCAGCAGCGTAGCTACGGGGCAGGGGATTCACGAGCAGTACTTC. Protein product: CASSVATGQGIHEQYF.